The 22 T cell receptor beta chains below all came from one sample that was sequenced in a study of naive and memory T cell subsets (dated by TCRdb to the late 2010s). The library relied on UMI-ligation and nested PCR. Sequenced on an Illumina MiSeq. The ligated cDNA was amplified in four rounds of PCR with nested alpha and beta constant region primers together with the SP2 primer. TCRdb took the public reads, trimmed them with fastp at Q25, ran MiXCR for clone calling and kept in-frame beta chains. One record per CDR3 amino acid sequence lists the most common genes and DNA. Within this sample are 30,000 to 35,000 distinct CDR3 sequences, with 6.7% of them counted one time only. The top ten clonotypes cover 3.1% of the sample. The sample's treatment or condition, from its label and the paper: skin biopsy from PPD injection site in Mantoux-positive individual. The study described a robust, sensitive protocol for amplifying, sequencing and analyzing TCRs, using 3' ligation of a UMI-containing oligonucleotide to TCR cDNA.

The source was skin, collected from a tuberculin skin test site. These TCRs come from an adult in good health.

J is TRBJ1-2 and V is TRBV20-1, with D possibly TRBD1 on 5 matching bases. This CDR3 has 14 residues. Germline CDR1 and CDR2: DFQATT and SNEGSKA (reference sequence). V was pared by 4 bases and J by 7 bases, with 19 bases between. CDR3 in amino acids: CSATKLGRQSGYTF. The CDR3 DNA sequence: TGCAGTGCTACTAAATTGGGACGTCAAAGTGGCTACACCTTC.

This clonotype was detected a few times. The chain carries TRBV12-3 or TRBV12-4 and TRBJ1-3; D may be TRBD1 (6 bases). The length of the CDR3 is 11 residues. Trimming removed 5 bases from V and 8 bases from J, with 7 bases in between. Here the CDR3 DNA reads TGTGCCAGCAGTCAGGGGTACACCATATATTTT. Translating it yields CASSQGYTIYF.

Of note for this clonotype: At one boundary the junction diverges from the germline segment, which might be a read error. This sequence joins TRBV29-1 and TRBJ2-3; 13 nucleotides agree with TRBD2. The germline gives CDR1 SQVTM, CDR2 ANQGSEA. The CDR3 extends over 15 amino acids. The CDR3 coding sequence is TGCAGCGCCGGACTAGCGGGGGAGTTCACAGGTACGCAGTATTTT. Protein product: CSAGLAGEFTGTQYF.

This clonotype was found many times. The chain carries TRBV13 and TRBJ2-1; D is undetermined. The CDR3 is 17 amino acids. V dropped 1 base and J dropped 0 bases, with 13 bases sitting between them. Germline V gene data show CDR1 as PRHDT and CDR2 as FYEKMQ (reference sequence). In nucleotides, the CDR3 is TGTGCCAGCAGCTTAGAACAGAAACCTAGCTCCTACAATGAGCAGTTCTTC. This translates into CASSLEQKPSSYNEQFF. Variable domain in full (rest from reference TRBV13 and TRBJ2-1): AAGVIQSPRHLIKEKRETATLKCYPIPRHDTVYWYQQGPGQDPQFLISFYEKMQSDKGSIPDRFSAQQFSDYHSELNMSSLELGDSALYFCASSLEQKPSSYNEQFFGPGTRLTVL.

On this clonotype: A much larger clone differs by one base, so this may be a read error. The gene calls are TRBV4-1 and TRBJ1-2; 9 positions match TRBD1. This CDR3 is 15 amino acids long. Germline CDR1 is MGHRA and CDR2 is YSYEKL. V lost 1 base, J lost 7 bases, and 7 bases stayed unmatched. CDR3 region: CASSQAGQGRIGYTF. CDR3 nucleotide sequence: TGCGCCAGCAGCCAAGCGGGACAGGGTCGTATTGGCTACACCTTC.

In its sample, this clonotype was seen a few times. The chain uses TRBV19 and TRBJ2-7; D is undetermined. V gave up 5 bases and J gave up 0 bases, with 5 bases separating them. Germline CDR1 reads LNHDA; CDR2 reads SQIVND (reference sequence). This CDR3 spans 12 amino acids. The CDR3 here is CASSSRSYEQYF. The CDR3 nucleotides read TGTGCCAGTAGTTCACGCTCCTACGAGCAGTACTTC.

This clonotype was counted at least ten times. The chain combines TRBV18 with TRBJ2-1, with D possibly matching TRBD1 (5 bases). CDR1 is KGHSH, CDR2 LQKENI, per germline. V dropped 3 bases and J dropped 0 bases, with 15 bases sitting between them. The CDR3 consists of 17 residues. CDR3 sequence reads: CASSPVSGASSYNEQFF. CDR3 coding DNA: TGTGCCAGCTCACCGGTATCTGGGGCCAGCTCCTACAATGAGCAGTTCTTC.

This clonotype was recorded at least ten times. The chain carries TRBV12-3 or TRBV12-4 and TRBJ2-1, with D unclear. The V end was cut by 2 bases, the J end by 0 bases, with 5 bases between. The CDR3 has 14 amino acids. The CDR3 is CASSLLNSYNEQFF. The CDR3 nucleotides are TGTGCCAGCAGTTTATTGAACTCCTACAATGAGCAGTTCTTC.

As DNA, the CDR3 is TGTGCCAGCAGGCGGGCGGGTGAGCGCACAGATACGCAGTATTTT. It translates to CASRRAGERTDTQYF. The chain has TRBV6-1 and TRBJ2-3, with D tentatively TRBD2 (5 bases). Per germline, CDR1 MNHNS and CDR2 SASEGT. V lost 6 bases and J lost 1, with 14 bases in between. The CDR3 sequence is 15 residues long.

By proportion, this clonotype is medium-sized (0.01 to 0.1%). The chain uses TRBV11-2 and TRBJ2-1, with 15 positions matching TRBD2. This CDR3 is 18 amino acids long. Trimming cost V 5 bases and J 6 bases; bases outside gene matches: 11. Germline V gives CDR1 SGHAT, CDR2 FQNNGV. The CDR3 sequence: CASSITGTSGGPLNEQFF. CDR3 nucleotide sequence: TGTGCCAGCAGCATCACCGGGACTAGCGGGGGGCCCCTCAATGAGCAGTTCTTC.

This rearrangement joins TRBV18 to TRBJ1-3; perhaps TRBD1 as D (5 bases). The CDR3 is 15 amino acids. V was pared by 3 bases and J by 0 bases, with 9 bases between. The V gene's germline CDR1 is KGHSH and CDR2 LQKENI. The CDR3 protein is CASSPRVSSGNTIYF. In DNA, the CDR3 is TGTGCCAGCTCACCCAGGGTCAGCTCTGGAAACACCATATATTTT.

This sequence joins TRBV6-5 and TRBJ1-1; D unresolved. Per the germline V gene, CDR1 is MNHEY and CDR2 is SVGAGI. CDR3 length equals 14 residues. Trimming took off 1 base at V and 8 bases at J, with 14 bases between the two ends. CDR3 sequence (DNA): TGTGCCAGCAGTTACTTTTTATCAAGCAACGAAGCTTTCTTT. The encoded protein is CASSYFLSSNEAFF.

CDR3 DNA sequence: TGTGCCAGCAGCCGTACGGGTCAGGGGGGCTATGGCTACACCTTC. Translated, it gives CASSRTGQGGYGYTF. The chain couples TRBV12-3 or TRBV12-4 to TRBJ1-2; TRBD1 matches at 7 bases. The CDR3 consists of 15 residues. Losses at the gene ends were 6 bases for V and 4 bases for J; bases not matched to a gene: 11.

This clonotype was picked up a small number of times. The chain employs TRBV12-3 or TRBV12-4 and TRBJ2-7; D is undetermined. The CDR3 loop spans 14 amino acids. Trimming stripped 3 bases from V and 2 bases from J, with 11 bases between. The CDR3 DNA follows: TGTGCCAGCAGTTTGGGCCGACCCGCCTACGAGCAGTACTTC. Translated: CASSLGRPAYEQYF.

Many counts were recorded for this clonotype. The chain couples TRBV7-6 to TRBJ1-4; no clear D gene. CDR3 length: 17 residues. V was pared by 0 bases and J by 4 bases, with 15 bases between. The germline CDR1 and CDR2 sequences are SGHVS and FNYEAQ. CDR3: CASSLAGAGIINEKLFF. CDR3 DNA: TGTGCCAGCAGCTTAGCTGGCGCCGGGATTATTAATGAAAAACTGTTTTTT.

This clonotype was counted at least ten times. This chain uses TRBV5-6 with TRBJ2-7; TRBD1 aligns across 7 bases. In germline, CDR1 is SGHDT, CDR2 YYEEEE. The CDR3 extends over 15 amino acids. Trimming cost V 5 bases and J 3 bases; bases outside gene matches: 11. CDR3 in DNA: TGTGCCAGCAGACCTCAGCGAAACAGGGGCTACGAGCAGTACTTC. Its protein is CASRPQRNRGYEQYF. The whole variable domain, remainder taken from reference TRBV5-6 and TRBJ2-7, is DAGVTQSPTHLIKTRGQQVTLRCSPKSGHDTVSWYQQALGQGPQFIFQYYEEEERQRGNFPDRFSGHQFPNYSSELNVNALLLGDSALYLCASRPQRNRGYEQYFGPGTRLTVT.

This clonotype came up many times. The chain has TRBV7-9 and TRBJ2-5, with D perhaps given as TRBD1 or TRBD2 (6 bases each). The CDR3 extends over 16 amino acids. V was shortened by 5 bases and J by 1 base, with 17 bases between the two germline ends. Germline values: CDR1 SEHNR, CDR2 FQNEAQ (reference sequence). CDR3 bases: TGTGCCAGCAGCGCCGGTCTTCGGGGGCTCCAAGAGACCCAGTACTTC. Translated, it gives CASSAGLRGLQETQYF.

The V and J genes are TRBV6-2 or TRBV6-3 and TRBJ2-3; the D is unclear. Trimming left V 0 bases short and J 4 bases short, with 8 bases between. This CDR3 region has 14 residues. Germline lookup yields CDR1 MNHEY and CDR2 SVGEGT. The CDR3 here is CASSYSIVADTQYF. DNA of the CDR3: TGTGCCAGCAGTTACTCGATAGTTGCAGATACGCAGTATTTT.

This clonotype is categorized as medium-sized. The chain uses TRBV7-2 and TRBJ2-1; 8 bases are a match to TRBD1. Germline CDR1 is SGHTA and CDR2 is FQGNSA. CDR3 length: 20 amino acids. Trimming took 2 bases from V and 3 from J; bases not matched to a gene: 18. The CDR3 bases are TGTGCCAGCAGCTTATTTATCTCTCCCGCTAGACAGGGGCGCTACAATGAGCAGTTCTTC. This translates into CASSLFISPARQGRYNEQFF.

This clonotype has ten or more counts. The rearrangement joins TRBV10-3 to TRBJ2-7; D is perhaps TRBD1 or TRBD2 (6 bases each). V lost 1 base and J lost 5, with 15 bases in between. This CDR3 contains 15 residues. Germline CDR1 reads ENHRY; CDR2 reads SYGVKD. In DNA, the CDR3 is TGTGCCATCAGTGAGTTGGGGGGCGCCCAGGACGAGCAGTACTTC. It encodes CAISELGGAQDEQYF.

This clonotype appeared a few times. CDR3 sequence: CSASVAGGLRSYNEQFF. The CDR3 DNA reads as TGCAGTGCTAGTGTAGCGGGGGGCCTACGATCCTACAATGAGCAGTTCTTC. The chain employs TRBV20-1 and TRBJ2-1; 10 bases are a match to TRBD2. V was clipped by 3 bases and J by 1 base; unmatched bases: 9. CDR1 is DFQATT and CDR2 is SNEGSKA in the germline V gene (reference sequence). This CDR3 region has 17 residues.

This clonotype was detected many times. The chain carries TRBV29-1 and TRBJ2-2; D possibly corresponds to TRBD1 (6 bases). CDR3 length equals 15 residues. From germline, CDR1 is SQVTM and CDR2 ANQGSEA. V was clipped by 5 bases and J by 2 bases, with 15 bases between them. CDR3 in amino acids: CSVRIQGFNTGELFF. As DNA, the CDR3 is TGCAGCGTTAGAATACAGGGTTTCAACACCGGGGAGCTGTTTTTT.